This entry is about one TCR beta chain. This clone's antigen is unknown. Base quality data are lacking; no much larger clone is found one base away. The immunoSEQ hsTCRB v3.0 assay was used at survey level resolution for TRB variable region sequencing. The target sequencing depth for TRB was about 40,000-55,000 T-cell genomes per sample. An Illumina MiSeq with a v3 150-cycle kit was used to sequence the pooled TRB libraries. For the original study's pipeline: Analysis of repertoires was carried out in R inside a reproducible Nextflow workflow spanning QC, data transformation and analysis. LymphoSeq2, an R package for exploring AIRR-Seq data, was used to implement the custom analyses. A handful of samples that produced fewer than 5000 total TRB sequences were removed, so 188 HIV repertoires were analyzed. Among the 180 or so HIV repertoires that were kept, some 60 were collected before ART initiation and about 130 were collected after ART initiation. Repertoires were downsampled to 5000 TRB nucleotide sequences, and summary statistics were averaged over 100 downsampling iterations. The analysis kept only TRB sequences whose CDR3 regions were at least seven amino acids long. A Shannon entropy-derived clonality score and the Gini coefficient were used to measure diversity. In repertoire networks, the top 5000 CDR3 amino acid sequences were linked whenever an edit distance of one separated two sequences. GLIPH2 predicted antigen specificity groups and MHC restriction for TRB CDR3 amino acid sequences. CDR3 amino acid sequences were matched against VDJdb and McPAS-TCR to flag known CMV, EBV, HIV or tissue antigen associations. Pre-ART, post-ART and control groups were compared with Wilcoxon signed-rank tests and Holm-Bonferroni correction. Sourced from immuneACCESS, this table was stored by TCRdb with only in-frame sequences that have V and J called. A share of the clones is absent; for the studies checked, an unresolved V gene accounts for under half, and the remainder has no known explanation. The DNA gave D and trimming, while V, J and clone size come from that table. The table for this sample lists around 15,000 clones; 95% of them were counted only once. The ten largest account for around 1.4% of the sample.

Inclusion was restricted to participants for whom at least one PBMC sample before ART initiation and at least two post-ART samples were available. Every participant with HIV received treatment in the United States of America. Before DNA extraction, cryopreserved samples of roughly 1-10 million PBMC were thawed and washed. At the time of the earliest PBMC sample, participants with HIV were aged between about 23 and 55 years. Each participant contributed PBMC samples from 1-4 timepoints before ART initiation and 2-8 timepoints after ART initiation, with a median of 7 samples. Serial HIV viral load, CD4+ T-cell count, ART history and demographic data were obtained for every participant. Genomic DNA was extracted from unsorted PBMC with a Qiagen kit on a QIAcube, with processing performed in batches of 12 samples. The data stem from a study of long-term antiretroviral therapy in people with HIV (dated by TCRdb to the early 2020s). Concerning the study at large: The earliest samples were collected approximately a decade before the 2015 WHO recommendation for immediate ART, a period when ART was typically delayed until CD4 counts fell. Whether ART initiation and durable HIV suppression were associated with changes in peripheral blood TRB repertoire composition and diversity was tested in a retrospective serial study. A total of over 150 cryopreserved PBMC samples came from a few dozen adults with confirmed HIV infection and were collected serially over a mean of roughly six years (range 1-12). Test extractions of a monoclonal T-cell line alongside approximately 36 polyclonal samples showed no cross-contamination during QIAcube processing. Among the 30 to 35 participants with HIV, more than ten were female. The study at large found these results: Starting ART was linked to a significant rise in TRB diversity, yet even with long-term ART the diversity remained significantly lower than in transplant donor controls. HIV repertoires had narrower CDR3 length ranges than controls, and the network structure suggested an antigen-experienced repertoire that shifted only slightly toward naive after ART. Samples dated from the mid-2000s to the late 2010s, and the ART regimens used may be less effective than current ones. Because cell numbers in pre-ART samples were limited, unsorted PBMC were profiled instead of sorted CD4+ and CD8+ T cells. Expanded TRB clones identified before ART initiation dominated the repertoire at all time points, although this dominance fluctuated and declined in many PLHIV after ART. Inferences about post-ART repertoire changes were limited because no data were available on ART adherence, viral resistance or therapy changes. Because PBMC availability was limited, only the TCR beta chain was sequenced, with no alpha chain pairing.

The CDR3 has 14 amino acids, counting the end cysteine and phenylalanine. CDR3 DNA is the only sequence kept; it has 42 bases, read in frame from the first base. At the junction V is shortened by 4 bases and J by 10 bases; bases outside the gene matches: 5. Looking up the germline V gene yields CDR1 SGHTA and CDR2 FQGNSA. Recombination linked TRBV7-2 to TRBJ1-6, with 9 central nucleotides matching TRBD1. The sample consisted of unsorted PBMCs, taken less than 11 years after starting antiretroviral therapy. The TCR originated in a man aged 25-40 years with HIV. The CDR3 corresponds to CASSSGTGHSPLHF. The sequenced DNA: TGTGCCAGCAGCTCTGGGACAGGGCACTCACCCCTCCACTTT. Full variable domain (CDR3 extended with the reference TRBV7-2 and TRBJ1-6 proteins): GAGVSQSPSNKVTEKGKDVELRCDPISGHTALYWYRQSLGQGLEFLIYFQGNSAPDKSGLPSDRFSAERTGGSVSTLTIQRTQQEDSAVYLCASSSGTGHSPLHFGNGTRLTVT.